The clone carrying this TCR beta chain has only a few counts. Germline V gene lookup returns CDR1 SEHNR and CDR2 FQNEAQ (reference sequence). The CDR3 loop spans 12 amino acids. Between the trimmed V and J ends, which lost 4 bases and 5 bases, there was a span of 8 bases. The data derive from a study of blood T cell repertoires in COVID-19. TCRdb's table, derived via immunoSEQ multiplex PCR, lists solely in-frame clones and lacks some. The repertoire holds roughly 160,000 clones, with more than 75% as singletons. This TCR derives from a man aged 35 to 55 with acute or convalescent COVID-19. The chain links TRBV7-9 to TRBJ1-2; possibly TRBD1 for D (5 bases). Sample: peripheral blood. CDR3 in DNA: TGTGCCAGCAGCTCGACAGATTATGGCTACACCTTC. Protein: CASSSTDYGYTF.